These 15 T cell receptor beta chains share one sample of origin, sequenced in a study of blood T cell repertoires in COVID-19. TCRdb keeps only in-frame clones here, not all; method: immunoSEQ multiplex PCR. Of approximately 250,000 clones listed, around 80% are singletons. Sequenced material: peripheral blood. These receptor sequences come from a man aged 35 to 55 who had recovered from COVID-19.

The J gene is TRBJ2-5, the V gene TRBV5-1, with TRBD1 matching 8 bases. CDR1 and CDR2 (germline): SGHRS, YFSETQ. Germline trimming cut 5 bases from V and 5 bases from J; bases unmatched to any gene: 8. The length of the CDR3 is 14 residues. The CDR3, as DNA: TGCGCCAGCAGGTCCCAGGGGGCGATGGAGACCCAGTACTTC. This translates into CASRSQGAMETQYF.

The chain carries TRBV5-1 and TRBJ1-1, with 8 bases aligning to TRBD1. Germline-derived CDR1 and CDR2 are SGHRS and YFSETQ. CDR3 length equals 14 residues. Trimming at V came to 5 bases and at J to 4 bases, leaving 7 bases not matched to a gene. This CDR3 is CASSWTGSGTEAFF. CDR3 DNA sequence: TGCGCCAGCAGTTGGACAGGGAGTGGCACTGAAGCTTTCTTT.

The V call is TRBV5-4, the J call TRBJ2-1; TRBD1 matches 8 bases. The V gene's germline CDR1 is SGHNT and CDR2 YYREEE (reference sequence). Trimming at V came to 4 bases and at J to 5 bases, leaving 14 bases not matched to a gene. This CDR3 is built from 17 residues. The CDR3 sequence: CASSPRLDRGVNNEQFF. The DNA of the CDR3 is TGTGCCAGCAGCCCCCGTTTAGACAGGGGAGTAAACAATGAGCAGTTCTTC.

The chain combines TRBV5-1 with TRBJ2-1; possible D gene TRBD2, 5 bases. The V end lost 0 bases, the J end lost 2 bases, and 9 bases lay between the germline ends. This CDR3 contains 15 residues. Germline-derived CDR1 and CDR2 are SGHRS and YFSETQ. CDR3 region: CASSLAPGTYNEQFF. The CDR3 DNA reads TGCGCCAGCAGCTTGGCCCCGGGAACCTACAATGAGCAGTTCTTC. Full variable domain (outside the CDR3, taken from reference TRBV5-1 and TRBJ2-1): KAGVTQTPRYLIKTRGQQVTLSCSPISGHRSVSWYQQTPGQGLQFLFEYFSETQRNKGNFPGRFSGRQFSNSRSEMNVSTLELGDSALYLCASSLAPGTYNEQFFGPGTRLTVL.

This chain links TRBV11-3 with TRBJ2-2, with TRBD1 as a possible D gene (6 bases). Germline CDR1 reads SGHNT; CDR2 reads YENEEA. Trimming took off 0 bases at V and 1 base at J, with 15 bases between the two ends. The CDR3 runs 18 residues. CDR3 residues: CASSLDQVGRGNTGELFF. As DNA, the CDR3 is TGTGCCAGCAGCTTAGATCAAGTAGGCAGGGGGAACACCGGGGAGCTGTTTTTT.

The V and J genes are TRBV7-2 and TRBJ1-6; a weak D match, TRBD1 (5 bases). The CDR3 is made up of 17 amino acids. Germline values: CDR1 SGHTA, CDR2 FQGNSA. Between the trimmed V and J ends, which lost 2 bases and 4 bases, there was a span of 15 bases. DNA of the CDR3: TGTGCCAGCAGCTTACTTCCAGGGTTGGGGTATAATTCACCCCTCCACTTT. Translating it yields CASSLLPGLGYNSPLHF. Complete variable domain (other parts from reference TRBV7-2 and TRBJ1-6): GAGVSQSPSNKVTEKGKDVELRCDPISGHTALYWYRQSLGQGLEFLIYFQGNSAPDKSGLPSDRFSAERTGGSVSTLTIQRTQQEDSAVYLCASSLLPGLGYNSPLHFGNGTRLTVT.

This chain joins TRBV6-5 and TRBJ1-2, with 7 bases aligning to TRBD1. Germline V CDR1 and CDR2: MNHEY, SVGAGI. Trimming cost V 5 bases and J 8 bases; bases outside gene matches: 14. The CDR3 covers 15 residues. The CDR3 is CASSQLKSGGQGYTF. The CDR3, as DNA: TGTGCCAGCAGTCAACTAAAATCAGGGGGTCAGGGCTACACCTTC.

The CDR3 spells CASSLRDIYNEQFF. CDR3 DNA: TGTGCCAGCAGCCTCCGGGACATCTACAATGAGCAGTTCTTC. The chain has TRBV5-4 and TRBJ2-1; tentatively, D is TRBD1 (6 bases). Trimming removed 4 bases from V and 3 bases from J, with 11 bases in between. The CDR3 sequence is 14 residues long. Per germline, CDR1 SGHNT and CDR2 YYREEE (reference sequence).

The V call is TRBV6-1, the J call TRBJ1-4, with a possible D match to TRBD1 (5 bases). V lost 2 bases, J lost 8 bases, and 9 bases lay in between. The CDR3 has 13 amino acids. The V gene's germline CDR1 is MNHNS and CDR2 SASEGT. The CDR3, as DNA: TGTGCCAGCAGTGAACTAGGGGAAGAAAAACTGTTTTTT. Its protein is CASSELGEEKLFF.

The rearrangement links TRBV19 to TRBJ1-2; 7 positions agree with TRBD1. The CDR3 is 15 amino acids. Germline V gene sequence: CDR1 LNHDA, CDR2 SQIVND (reference sequence). The V and J ends lost 4 bases and 4 bases, in that order; junction bases with no gene match: 9. CDR3 residues: CASSTLLSGGYGYTF. The CDR3 region has the DNA TGTGCCAGTAGTACTCTTTTATCAGGGGGCTATGGCTACACCTTC.

CDR3: CATGTSRCTDTQYF. CDR3 DNA: TGTGCCACCGGGACTAGCCGATGCACAGATACGCAGTATTTT. The V call is TRBV21-1, the J call TRBJ2-3; the table names TRBD2, a call not compared with the DNA. TRBV21-1 is tagged as a pseudogene. The CDR3 runs to 14 residues.

The V call is TRBV5-4, the J call TRBJ2-7, with D possibly matching TRBD1 (5 bases). The CDR3 spans 16 residues. V lost 5 bases, J lost 2 bases, and 20 bases lay in between. CDR1 and CDR2 (germline): SGHNT, YYREEE (reference sequence). CDR3 sequence reads: CASRRILRGQTYEQYF. CDR3 DNA: TGTGCCAGCAGACGGATCCTTAGGGGCCAGACCTACGAGCAGTACTTC.

The chain links TRBV12-3 or TRBV12-4 to TRBJ1-1; no clear D. The CDR3 covers 13 residues. V was trimmed by 3 bases and J by 7 bases, leaving 12 bases between them. The CDR3 bases are TGTGCCAGCAGTTTTTTCCCCAGCGTTGAAGCTTTCTTT. Translating it yields CASSFFPSVEAFF.

The V and J genes are TRBV6-5 and TRBJ1-3; the D is unclear. Germline V lookup: CDR1 MNHEY, CDR2 SVGAGI. The CDR3 runs 12 residues. Trimming took 11 bases from V and 0 from J, leaving 8 bases between them. Here the CDR3 DNA reads TGTGCCGTGGGGAGCTCTGGAAACACCATATATTTT. Residues: CAVGSSGNTIYF.

This sequence joins TRBV6-6 and TRBJ1-5; 10 nucleotides agree with TRBD1. This CDR3 has 14 residues. Trimming took 6 bases from V and 7 from J; bases not matched to a gene: 6. CDR1 is MNHNY, CDR2 SVGAGI, per germline (reference sequence). CDR3 in DNA: TGTGCCAGCAGCCGGACAGGGGGGGACCAGCCCCAGCATTTT. It is translated as CASSRTGGDQPQHF.